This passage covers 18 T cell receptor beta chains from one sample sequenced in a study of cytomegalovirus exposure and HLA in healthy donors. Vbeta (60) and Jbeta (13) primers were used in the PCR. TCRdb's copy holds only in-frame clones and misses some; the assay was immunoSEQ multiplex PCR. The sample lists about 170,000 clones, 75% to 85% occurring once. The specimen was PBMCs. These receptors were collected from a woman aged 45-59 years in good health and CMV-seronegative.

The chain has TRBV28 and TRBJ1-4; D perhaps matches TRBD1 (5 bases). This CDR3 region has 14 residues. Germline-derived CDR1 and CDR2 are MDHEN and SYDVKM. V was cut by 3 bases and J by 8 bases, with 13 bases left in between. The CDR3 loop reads CASSLGRVGEKLFF. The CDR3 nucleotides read TGTGCCAGCAGTTTGGGCAGGGTGGGGGAAAAACTGTTTTTT.

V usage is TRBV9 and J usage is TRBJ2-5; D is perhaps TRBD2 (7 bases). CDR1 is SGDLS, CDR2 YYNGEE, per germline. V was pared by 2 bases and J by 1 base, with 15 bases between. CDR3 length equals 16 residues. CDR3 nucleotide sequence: TGTGCCAGCAGCGTCTTGGGCGGGGGCCTCCAAGAGACCCAGTACTTC. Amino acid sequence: CASSVLGGGLQETQYF.

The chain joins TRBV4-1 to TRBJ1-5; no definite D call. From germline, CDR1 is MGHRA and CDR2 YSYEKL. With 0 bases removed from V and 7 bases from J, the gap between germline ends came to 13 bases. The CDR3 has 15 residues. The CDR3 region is CASSQEAGRVQPQHF. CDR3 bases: TGCGCCAGCAGCCAAGAGGCCGGGCGGGTGCAGCCCCAGCATTTT.

The CDR3 protein is CASSAAGKRGYNEQFF. In DNA form, the CDR3 reads TGTGCCAGCAGTGCCGCTGGTAAGCGGGGGTACAATGAGCAGTTCTTC. This chain connects TRBV6-1 to TRBJ2-1, with 8 bases aligning to TRBD2. The V gene end was trimmed by 4 bases and the J gene end by 4 bases; junction bases not matched to a gene: 9. CDR1 and CDR2 (germline): MNHNS, SASEGT. The length of the CDR3 is 16 residues.

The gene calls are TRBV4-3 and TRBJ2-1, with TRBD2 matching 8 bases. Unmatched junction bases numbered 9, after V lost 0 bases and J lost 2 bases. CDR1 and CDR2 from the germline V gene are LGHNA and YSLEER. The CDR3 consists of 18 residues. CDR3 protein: CASSQDEAFSGAYNEQFF. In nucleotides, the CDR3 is TGCGCCAGCAGCCAAGATGAGGCCTTTAGCGGGGCCTACAATGAGCAGTTCTTC.

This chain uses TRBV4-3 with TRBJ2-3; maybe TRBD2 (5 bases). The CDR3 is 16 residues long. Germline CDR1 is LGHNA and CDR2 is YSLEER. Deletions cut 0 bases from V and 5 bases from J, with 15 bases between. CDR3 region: CASSQDWSSLKDTQYF. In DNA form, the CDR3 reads TGCGCCAGCAGCCAAGACTGGTCTAGCCTAAAAGATACGCAGTATTTT.

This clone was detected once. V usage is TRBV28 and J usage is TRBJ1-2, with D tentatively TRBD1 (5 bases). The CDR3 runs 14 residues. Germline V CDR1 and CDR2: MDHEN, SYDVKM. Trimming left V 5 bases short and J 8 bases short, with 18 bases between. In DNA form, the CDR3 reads TGTGCCAGCAGTACCTCCCCTCAAGGGGTAGGCTACACCTTC. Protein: CASSTSPQGVGYTF.

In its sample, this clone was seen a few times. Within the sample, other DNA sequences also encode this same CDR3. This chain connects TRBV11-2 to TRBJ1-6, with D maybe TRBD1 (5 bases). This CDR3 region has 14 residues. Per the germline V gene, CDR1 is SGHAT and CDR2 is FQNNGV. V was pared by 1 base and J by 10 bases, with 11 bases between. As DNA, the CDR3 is TGTGCCAGCAGCTTAGGGCAGGGAAACTCACCCCTCCACTTT. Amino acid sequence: CASSLGQGNSPLHF.

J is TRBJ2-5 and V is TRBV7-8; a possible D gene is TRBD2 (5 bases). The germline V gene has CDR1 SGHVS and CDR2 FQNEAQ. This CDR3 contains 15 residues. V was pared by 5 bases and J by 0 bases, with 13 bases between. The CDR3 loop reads CASSKRRRDQETQYF. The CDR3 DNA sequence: TGTGCCAGCAGCAAACGCCGGCGGGACCAAGAGACCCAGTACTTC.

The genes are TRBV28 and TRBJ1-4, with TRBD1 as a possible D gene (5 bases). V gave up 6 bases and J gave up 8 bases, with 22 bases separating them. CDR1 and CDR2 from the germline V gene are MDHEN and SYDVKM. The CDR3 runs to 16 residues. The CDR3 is CASSRTGPREGEKLFF. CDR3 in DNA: TGTGCCAGCAGCCGTACCGGGCCCAGGGAGGGAGAAAAACTGTTTTTT.

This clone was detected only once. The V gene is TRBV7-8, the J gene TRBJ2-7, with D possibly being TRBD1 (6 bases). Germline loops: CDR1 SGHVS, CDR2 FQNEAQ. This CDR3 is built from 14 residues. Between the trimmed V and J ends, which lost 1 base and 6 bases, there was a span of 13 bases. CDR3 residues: CASSLGRQDGEQYF. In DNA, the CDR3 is TGTGCCAGCAGCTTAGGGCGACAGGATGGCGAGCAGTACTTC.

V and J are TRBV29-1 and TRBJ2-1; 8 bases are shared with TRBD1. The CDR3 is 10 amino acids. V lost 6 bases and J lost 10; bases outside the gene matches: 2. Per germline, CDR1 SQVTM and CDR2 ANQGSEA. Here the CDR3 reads CSVRTGEQFF. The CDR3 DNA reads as TGCAGCGTCCGGACAGGGGAGCAGTTCTTC.

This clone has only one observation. CDR3 nucleotides: TGTGCCAGCACCTATACTACTTCAAGGGGGAACACCGGGGAGCTGTTTTTT. This codes for CASTYTTSRGNTGELFF. V and J are TRBV14 and TRBJ2-2; TRBD1 is a possible D gene (5 bases). V dropped 7 bases and J dropped 1 base, with 19 bases sitting between them. The CDR3 totals 17 residues. CDR1 and CDR2 from the germline V gene are SGHDN and FVKESK.

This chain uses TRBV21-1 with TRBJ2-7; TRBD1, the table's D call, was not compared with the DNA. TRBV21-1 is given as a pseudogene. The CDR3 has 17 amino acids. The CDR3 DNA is TGTGCCAGCAGCAAAGGCCCCGGGACAGTAGGAACCTACGAGCAGTACTTC. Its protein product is CASSKGPGTVGTYEQYF.

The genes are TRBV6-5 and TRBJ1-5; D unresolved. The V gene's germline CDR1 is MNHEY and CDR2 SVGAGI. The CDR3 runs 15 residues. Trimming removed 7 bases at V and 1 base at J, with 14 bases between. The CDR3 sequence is CASTELFGSNQPQHF. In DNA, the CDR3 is TGTGCCAGCACCGAACTATTTGGGAGCAATCAGCCCCAGCATTTT.

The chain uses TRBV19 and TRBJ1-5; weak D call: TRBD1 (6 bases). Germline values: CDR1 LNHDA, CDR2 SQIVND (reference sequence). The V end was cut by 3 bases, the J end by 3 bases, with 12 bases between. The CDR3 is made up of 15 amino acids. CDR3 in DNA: TGTGCCAGTAGTATTCAACAGGGCAACAATCAGCCCCAGCATTTT. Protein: CASSIQQGNNQPQHF. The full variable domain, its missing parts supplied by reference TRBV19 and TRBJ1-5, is DGGITQSPKYLFRKEGQNVTLSCEQNLNHDAMYWYRQDPGQGLRLIYYSQIVNDFQKGDIAEGYSVSREKKESFPLTVTSAQKNPTAFYLCASSIQQGNNQPQHFGDGTRLSIL.

This chain's CDR3 is CASSRQGLRAIFF. The CDR3 nucleotides read TGTGCCTCCAGCCGACAGGGGCTTCGCGCTATTTTTTTT. The chain is built from TRBV30 and TRBJ1-4; the match to TRBD1 covers 8 bases. The V segment lost 7 bases and the J segment 17 bases; nucleotides outside the gene matches: 18. The CDR3 has 13 residues. Germline lookup yields CDR1 GTSNPN and CDR2 SVGIG (reference sequence).

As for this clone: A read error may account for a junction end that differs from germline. The CDR3 protein is CSSSPGQGFLLGTEAFF. CDR3 nucleotides: TGTTCCAGCAGCCCGGGACAGGGGTTTCTTCTTGGCACTGAAGCTTTCTTT. This chain joins TRBV7-9 and TRBJ1-1, with TRBD1 matching 10 bases. The length of the CDR3 is 17 residues. Germline assignment: CDR1 SEHNR and CDR2 FQNEAQ (reference sequence).